What follows are 11 T cell receptor beta chains derived from one specimen sequenced in a study of cytomegalovirus exposure and HLA in healthy donors. Researchers ran the PCR with 60 Vbeta and 13 Jbeta primers. The method was immunoSEQ multiplex PCR; TCRdb's version includes in-frame clones alone and lacks a portion of them. The table has around 190,000 clones, roughly 74% seen once. The sequencing input was PBMCs. The receptors originated from a woman aged 25 to 39 in good health and CMV-seropositive.

This clone was seen more than once but under ten times. This chain connects TRBV6-4 to TRBJ2-1, with D possibly matching TRBD2 (7 bases). V lost 4 bases and J 14 bases, leaving 18 bases between the germline ends. There are 13 residues in the CDR3. Germline-derived CDR1 and CDR2 are MRHNA and SNTAGT. This chain's CDR3 is CASSVEGRGVKFF. CDR3 sequence (DNA): TGTGCCAGCAGTGTAGAAGGGAGGGGGGTCAAGTTCTTC.

The gene calls are TRBV18 and TRBJ2-2, with TRBD2 matching 10 bases. With V trimmed by 3 bases and J by 4 bases, 5 bases remained unmatched. In germline, CDR1 is KGHSH, CDR2 LQKENI. The CDR3 is 16 amino acids. CDR3: CASSPYSGRSTGELFF. The CDR3 DNA reads as TGTGCCAGCTCACCCTATAGCGGGAGGTCCACCGGGGAGCTGTTTTTT.

The CDR3 sequence is CASSIDLVGSGRRDTQYF. For the CDR3, the DNA is TGTGCCAGTAGTATAGATCTTGTAGGTAGCGGGAGGCGAGATACGCAGTATTTT. The chain recombines TRBV19 with TRBJ2-3; TRBD2 matches at 10 bases. Germline CDR1 is LNHDA and CDR2 is SQIVND (reference sequence). This CDR3 comprises 18 residues. V shed 0 bases, J shed 5 bases, and the junction held 11 bases outside the gene matches.

This clone was seen once. V and J are TRBV19 and TRBJ1-1, with D hard to call. This CDR3 is built from 14 residues. Trimming removed 6 bases at V and 1 base at J, with 12 bases between. Germline V CDR1 and CDR2: LNHDA, SQIVND (reference sequence). CDR3 protein: CASRKTRGNTEAFF. CDR3 DNA: TGTGCCAGTAGAAAAACACGGGGGAACACTGAAGCTTTCTTT.

The CDR3 loop reads CASSLGGTGSNYGYTF. Here the CDR3 DNA reads TGTGCCAGCAGCTTAGGAGGGACAGGGTCTAACTATGGCTACACCTTC. J is TRBJ1-2 and V is TRBV7-8; 9 bases are a match to TRBD1. The CDR3 length is 16 residues. Germline-derived CDR1 and CDR2 are SGHVS and FQNEAQ. J gave up 0 bases and V 1 base, and 3 bases lay outside the gene matches.

This chain links TRBV28 with TRBJ2-2, with 10 bases matching TRBD2. The CDR3 sequence is 16 residues long. V shed 5 bases and J 7 bases; nucleotides not matched to a gene: 10. The germline V gene has CDR1 MDHEN and CDR2 SYDVKM. The CDR3 protein is CASSPPGLAAGGELFF. DNA of the CDR3: TGTGCCAGCAGTCCCCCAGGACTAGCGGCGGGCGGGGAGCTGTTTTTT.

The chain is built from TRBV29-1 and TRBJ2-7; 8 nucleotides agree with TRBD1. The CDR3 runs 12 residues. V lost 5 bases, J lost 5 bases, and 5 bases stayed unmatched. Per the germline V gene, CDR1 is SQVTM and CDR2 is ANQGSEA. DNA of the CDR3: TGCAGCGTTCGACAGGGGACGAACGAGCAGTACTTC. Translation gives CSVRQGTNEQYF.

The genes are TRBV5-4 and TRBJ1-3; possible D gene TRBD1, 5 bases. Germline V gives CDR1 SGHNT, CDR2 YYREEE (reference sequence). Trimming cost V 0 bases and J 8 bases, with 12 bases left between them. The CDR3 sequence is 14 residues long. CDR3 sequence reads: CASSLAPRGDTIYF. The CDR3 coding sequence is TGTGCCAGCAGCTTGGCCCCCCGGGGGGACACCATATATTTT.

This clone was counted between two and nine times. This rearrangement joins TRBV25-1 to TRBJ1-1, with a possible D match to TRBD1 (5 bases). CDR3 size: 14 residues. The germline V gene has CDR1 MGHDK and CDR2 SYGVNS. Trimming left V 10 bases short and J 2 bases short, with 17 bases between. CDR3 in DNA: TGTGCCACCTACCGCAGGAGGGGCAACACTGAAGCTTTCTTT. Translated, it gives CATYRRRGNTEAFF.

The V gene is TRBV5-1, the J gene TRBJ2-7; the match to TRBD2 covers 9 bases. This CDR3 is 16 amino acids long. Germline lookup yields CDR1 SGHRS and CDR2 YFSETQ. Trimming took 3 bases from V and 1 from J; bases not matched to a gene: 8. CDR3 amino acids: CASSSQGGGASYEQYF. Here the CDR3 DNA reads TGCGCCAGCAGCTCCCAGGGCGGGGGGGCGTCCTACGAGCAGTACTTC.

This clone qualifies as medium-sized. The chain joins TRBV5-4 to TRBJ1-6; D perhaps matches TRBD1 (6 bases). Germline CDR1 SGHNT, CDR2 YYREEE (reference sequence). Trimming removed 4 bases at V and 0 bases at J, with 8 bases between. The CDR3 has 15 amino acids. Written as DNA, the CDR3 is TGTGCCAGCAGCCAGGGGAGCTCCTATAATTCACCCCTCCACTTT. Protein sequence: CASSQGSSYNSPLHF.